The following is a T cell receptor (beta chain) sequence with its context. The data stem from a study of OX40 agonist ivuxolimab in advanced cancers. CDR1 is PRHDT, CDR2 FYEKMQ, per germline (reference sequence). The CDR3 has 13 residues. V lost 5 bases, J lost 4 bases, and 11 bases lay in between. Clones were sequenced by immunoSEQ multiplex PCR, and TCRdb holds only the in-frame ones, with some missing. The data hold approximately 27,000 clones, with around 80% observed a single time. V usage is TRBV13 and J usage is TRBJ1-1, with D hard to call. The starting material was CD4+ or CD8+ T cells sorted from blood, obtained in a trial of the OX40 agonist ivuxolimab. This receptor was obtained from an adult with an advanced solid tumor such as melanoma, head and neck, liver or kidney cancer. In nucleotides, the CDR3 is TGTGCCAGCAGCCTAGAGGGAGGCACTGAAGCTTTCTTT. This sequence encodes CASSLEGGTEAFF.